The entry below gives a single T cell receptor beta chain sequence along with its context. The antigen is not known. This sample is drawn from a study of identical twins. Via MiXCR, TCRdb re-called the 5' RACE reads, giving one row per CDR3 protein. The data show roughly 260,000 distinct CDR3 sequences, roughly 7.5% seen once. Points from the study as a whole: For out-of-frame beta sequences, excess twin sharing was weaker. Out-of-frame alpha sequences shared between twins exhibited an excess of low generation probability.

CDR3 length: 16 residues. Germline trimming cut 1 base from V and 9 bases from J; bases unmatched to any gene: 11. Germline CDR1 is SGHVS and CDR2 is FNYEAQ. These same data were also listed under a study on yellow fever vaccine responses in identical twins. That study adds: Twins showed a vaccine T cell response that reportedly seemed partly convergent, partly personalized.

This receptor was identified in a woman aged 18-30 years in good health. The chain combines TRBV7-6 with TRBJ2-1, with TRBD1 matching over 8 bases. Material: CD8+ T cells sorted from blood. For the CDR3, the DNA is TGTGCCAGCAGCTTAGTTGGGACAGGTCTTCGCGCTGAGCAGTTCTTC. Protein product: CASSLVGTGLRAEQFF.